The 32 T cell receptor beta chains below all came from one sample that was sequenced in a study of blood T cell repertoires in COVID-19. Sequencing used immunoSEQ multiplex PCR; TCRdb keeps in-frame clones, though not all of them. The data hold about 440,000 clones, with around 90% observed a single time. Sequencing was performed on PBMCs or T cells enriched from blood (not recorded which). The receptors stem from a man aged 18 to 30 who had recovered from COVID-19.

There are a few counts of this clone. The V call is TRBV25-1, the J call TRBJ1-2, with D unresolved. Trimming stripped 4 bases from V and 4 bases from J, with 7 bases between. The germline V gene encodes CDR1 MGHDK and CDR2 SYGVNS. CDR3 length: 12 residues. The CDR3 DNA follows: TGTGCCAGCAGTGTAGGGAGCTATGGCTACACCTTC. Amino acid sequence: CASSVGSYGYTF.

The CDR3 loop reads CASRIDGTAGNTIYF. CDR3 nucleotide sequence: TGTGCCAGCAGGATAGACGGAACAGCTGGAAACACCATATATTTT. The chain uses TRBV6-5 and TRBJ1-3; unclear D gene. V lost 6 bases and J 2 bases, leaving 14 bases between the germline ends. The CDR3 contains 15 residues. Germline-derived CDR1 and CDR2 are MNHEY and SVGAGI.

The chain has TRBV9 and TRBJ2-3, with D maybe TRBD1 (5 bases). Germline CDR1 SGDLS, CDR2 YYNGEE. The CDR3 spans 15 residues. The germline V and J ends were trimmed by 0 bases and 6 bases, with 14 bases remaining between them. CDR3 region: CASSVDGRVGDTQYF. Here the CDR3 DNA reads TGTGCCAGCAGCGTAGACGGCAGGGTTGGGGATACGCAGTATTTT.

This clone was seen only a few times. This chain joins TRBV28 and TRBJ1-5; TRBD1 agrees at 8 bases. Germline CDR1 and CDR2: MDHEN and SYDVKM. This CDR3 contains 16 residues. V lost 4 bases and J lost 2; bases outside the gene matches: 7. CDR3 sequence reads: CASSSLTGGGNQPQHF. DNA of the CDR3: TGTGCCAGCAGTTCCCTCACAGGGGGAGGCAATCAGCCCCAGCATTTT.

J is TRBJ2-3 and V is TRBV5-1; weak D call: TRBD1 (5 bases). V lost 4 bases to trimming and J lost 2 bases, with 14 bases between them. From germline, CDR1 is SGHRS and CDR2 YFSETQ. The CDR3 is made up of 15 amino acids. CDR3 amino acids: CASSPARDSTDTQYF. For the CDR3, the DNA is TGCGCCAGCAGCCCCGCCAGGGATTCCACAGATACGCAGTATTTT.

Here the CDR3 reads CSVTMNTEAFF. In nucleotides, the CDR3 is TGCAGCGTCACTATGAACACTGAAGCTTTCTTT. V and J are TRBV29-1 and TRBJ1-1; D not certain. CDR1 is SQVTM, CDR2 ANQGSEA, per germline. The CDR3 loop spans 11 amino acids. The V and J ends lost 6 bases and 0 bases respectively, with 5 bases between them. Using reference TRBV29-1 and TRBJ1-1 for the parts outside the CDR3, the full variable domain is SAVISQKPSRDICQRGTSLTIQCQVDSQVTMMFWYRQQPGQSLTLIATANQGSEATYESGFVIDKFPISRPNLTFSTLTVSNMSPEDSSIYLCSVTMNTEAFFGQGTRLTVV.

The DNA of the CDR3 is TGTGCCAGCAGCCCTACGGGACAAAGGGCTTTCTTT. Residues: CASSPTGQRAFF. This chain links TRBV11-2 with TRBJ1-1; perhaps TRBD1 as D (6 bases). The CDR3 length is 12 residues. CDR1 is SGHAT and CDR2 is FQNNGV in the germline V gene. The V end lost 5 bases, the J end lost 11 bases, and 15 bases lay between the germline ends.

V is TRBV20-1 and J is TRBJ1-1; D gene unclear. This CDR3 spans 10 amino acids. V was trimmed by 0 bases and J by 9 bases, leaving 5 bases between them. Germline CDR1 and CDR2: DFQATT and SNEGSKA (reference sequence). CDR3 coding DNA: TGCAGTGCTAGAGATCTTCAAGCTTTCTTT. Its protein product is CSARDLQAFF.

In DNA, the CDR3 is TGTGCCAGCAGGGTAGTGGGAGAGGGTCAGCCCCAGCATTTT. Its translation: CASRVVGEGQPQHF. V gene TRBV28 combines with J gene TRBJ1-5, with D unresolved. The CDR3 has 14 amino acids. V dropped 6 bases and J dropped 6 bases, with 15 bases sitting between them. Germline V CDR1 and CDR2: MDHEN, SYDVKM.

The V and J genes are TRBV7-9 and TRBJ1-1; D is unclear. CDR1 and CDR2 (germline): SEHNR, FQNEAQ (reference sequence). V lost 4 bases, J lost 7 bases, and 16 bases lay in between. This CDR3 has 14 amino acids. The CDR3 DNA reads TGTGCCAGCAGCTCCTACAGCGAAGGGAGTGAAGCTTTCTTT. This codes for CASSSYSEGSEAFF. Full variable domain (rest looked up from reference TRBV7-9 and TRBJ1-1): DTGVSQNPRHKITKRGQNVTFRCDPISEHNRLYWYRQTLGQGPEFLTYFQNEAQLEKSRLLSDRFSAERPKGSFSTLEIQRTEQGDSAMYLCASSSYSEGSEAFFGQGTRLTVV.

Concerning this clone itself: The sample has other DNA sequences that encode this CDR3 too. The rearrangement uses TRBV6-1 and TRBJ1-1; no definite D call. This CDR3 comprises 14 residues. Trimming stripped 0 bases from V and 1 base from J, with 6 bases between. Germline lookup yields CDR1 MNHNS and CDR2 SASEGT. CDR3 sequence (DNA): TGTGCCAGCAGTGAAGCGGGCCGGAACACTGAAGCTTTCTTT. This translates into CASSEAGRNTEAFF.

The chain carries TRBV7-9 and TRBJ2-7; 12 bases map to TRBD1. Unmatched junction bases numbered 8, after V lost 3 bases and J lost 5 bases. The CDR3 extends over 16 amino acids. Germline V gene sequence: CDR1 SEHNR, CDR2 FQNEAQ (reference sequence). DNA of the CDR3: TGTGCCAGCAGCTTGGCGGGGACAGGGGGCCACAACGAGCAGTACTTC. This sequence encodes CASSLAGTGGHNEQYF.

Here the CDR3 reads CASSLRRGYEQYF. CDR3 sequence (DNA): TGTGCCAGCAGTTTGCGCAGGGGCTACGAGCAGTACTTC. This rearrangement joins TRBV12-3 or TRBV12-4 to TRBJ2-7, with D possibly matching TRBD1 (6 bases). The germline V and J ends were trimmed by 3 bases and 3 bases, with 9 bases remaining between them. This CDR3 is 13 amino acids long.

The chain links TRBV10-3 to TRBJ1-3, with 8 bases lining up with TRBD1. The germline gives CDR1 ENHRY, CDR2 SYGVKD. After removal of 3 bases from V and 4 bases from J, the junction contained 8 bases not matched to a gene. There are 16 residues in the CDR3. The CDR3: CAISDPTGVGGNTIYF. The CDR3 nucleotides are TGTGCCATCAGTGACCCGACAGGGGTGGGCGGAAACACCATATATTTT.

V is TRBV6-1 and J is TRBJ2-1; 10 bases are shared with TRBD2. After removal of 1 base from V and 4 bases from J, the junction contained 4 bases not matched to a gene. From germline, CDR1 is MNHNS and CDR2 SASEGT. The CDR3 extends over 16 amino acids. The CDR3, as DNA: TGTGCCAGCAGTGAAGTTCTAGCGGGAGAGTACAATGAGCAGTTCTTC. Protein product: CASSEVLAGEYNEQFF.

This clone has only one observation. This chain links TRBV9 with TRBJ1-1, with D perhaps TRBD1 (5 bases). The CDR3 runs to 18 residues. Trimming removed 2 bases from V and 0 bases from J, with 20 bases in between. Germline V gene sequence: CDR1 SGDLS, CDR2 YYNGEE. CDR3 sequence (DNA): TGTGCCAGCAGCGTTTACACAGGAGGCCGGGGGGTGAACACTGAAGCTTTCTTT. Protein sequence: CASSVYTGGRGVNTEAFF.

This rearrangement joins TRBV7-9 to TRBJ2-7, with D possibly TRBD1 on 5 matching bases. In germline, CDR1 is SEHNR, CDR2 FQNEAQ (reference sequence). Trimming took 3 bases from V and 5 from J, leaving 11 bases between them. This CDR3 comprises 13 residues. CDR3 amino acids: CASSLPGSDEQYF. Written as DNA, the CDR3 is TGTGCCAGCAGCTTGCCAGGGTCTGACGAGCAGTACTTC.

In its sample, this clone was seen once. The chain recombines TRBV10-3 with TRBJ2-1; D may be TRBD1 (5 bases). CDR1 is ENHRY and CDR2 is SYGVKD in the germline V gene. The CDR3 has 12 amino acids. V dropped 3 bases and J dropped 13 bases, with 13 bases sitting between them. Here the CDR3 DNA reads TGTGCCATCAGTGATGACAGAAAAACCCAGTTCTTC. Its translation: CAISDDRKTQFF.

The chain has TRBV28 and TRBJ1-2; D unresolved. The CDR3 runs to 13 residues. The V end was cut by 2 bases, the J end by 5 bases, with 9 bases between. Germline-derived CDR1 and CDR2 are MDHEN and SYDVKM. The CDR3 here is CASSLPIAYGYTF. The CDR3 nucleotides are TGTGCCAGCAGTTTACCGATAGCATATGGCTACACCTTC.

This rearrangement joins TRBV28 to TRBJ1-3; possible D gene TRBD1, 6 bases. The germline gives CDR1 MDHEN, CDR2 SYDVKM. V was pared by 7 bases and J by 0 bases, with 19 bases between. The CDR3 runs 17 residues. CDR3 amino acids: CASIPTTGSNSGNTIYF. Here the CDR3 DNA reads TGTGCCAGCATCCCCACGACAGGCTCTAACTCTGGAAACACCATATATTTT.

The chain is built from TRBV6-5 and TRBJ2-1; D is perhaps TRBD1 (6 bases). The length of the CDR3 is 15 residues. The V gene lost 10 bases and the J gene lost 3 bases, with 19 bases spanning the gap. CDR1 and CDR2 (germline): MNHEY, SVGAGI. Here the CDR3 DNA reads TGTGCCACCAAAATTGTGGGGGCGGGCTACAATGAGCAGTTCTTC. It yields the protein CATKIVGAGYNEQFF.

Here the CDR3 reads CASREAGTEAFF. The CDR3 coding sequence is TGTGCCAGCAGGGAGGCTGGTACTGAAGCTTTCTTT. The chain couples TRBV28 to TRBJ1-1; D gene uncertain. Germline CDR1 MDHEN, CDR2 SYDVKM. This CDR3 contains 12 residues. V lost 6 bases to trimming and J lost 5 bases, with 10 bases between them.

V is TRBV5-1 and J is TRBJ1-1; 8 nucleotides match TRBD1. The CDR3 is 13 residues long. V was clipped by 5 bases and J by 4 bases; unmatched bases: 4. Germline V gene lookup returns CDR1 SGHRS and CDR2 YFSETQ. Here the CDR3 DNA reads TGCGCCAGCAGTTTTGGACAGGGCACTGAAGCTTTCTTT. It is translated as CASSFGQGTEAFF. Variable domain in full (rest from reference TRBV5-1 and TRBJ1-1): KAGVTQTPRYLIKTRGQQVTLSCSPISGHRSVSWYQQTPGQGLQFLFEYFSETQRNKGNFPGRFSGRQFSNSRSEMNVSTLELGDSALYLCASSFGQGTEAFFGQGTRLTVV.

The rearrangement joins TRBV18 to TRBJ1-5; 7 bases map to TRBD1. CDR1 is KGHSH and CDR2 is LQKENI in the germline V gene. The V gene end was trimmed by 6 bases and the J gene end by 2 bases; junction bases not matched to a gene: 7. The CDR3 is 15 amino acids. This CDR3 is CASSADRWGNQPQHF. The CDR3 DNA sequence: TGTGCCAGCTCGGCGGACAGGTGGGGCAATCAGCCCCAGCATTTT.

CDR3 nucleotide sequence: TGTGCCAGCAGTGGACAGGGATGGGGTTCGGCTCAGCCCCAGCATTTT. Translation gives CASSGQGWGSAQPQHF. The gene calls are TRBV27 and TRBJ1-5; 8 nucleotides agree with TRBD1. The germline gives CDR1 MNHEY, CDR2 SMNVEV (reference sequence). The trim removed 5 bases at V and 6 bases at J, leaving 12 bases unmatched. CDR3 length: 16 amino acids.

The chain combines TRBV6-5 with TRBJ1-6; weak D call: TRBD1 (6 bases). Germline values: CDR1 MNHEY, CDR2 SVGAGI. Trimming took 5 bases from V and 9 from J, leaving 14 bases between them. The CDR3 sequence is 14 residues long. The CDR3 DNA is TGTGCCAGCAGTCGTAACAGGGTTGGTTCACCCCTCCACTTT. Its protein is CASSRNRVGSPLHF.

The chain employs TRBV3-1 (or the pseudogene TRBV3-2) and TRBJ1-2; TRBD1 is a possible D gene (5 bases). The CDR3 totals 13 residues. V lost 0 bases and J lost 6, with 8 bases in between. Germline assignment: CDR1 LGHDT and CDR2 YNNKEL (reference sequence). The CDR3 spells CASSQEWGDGYTF. CDR3 bases: TGTGCCAGCAGCCAAGAGTGGGGGGATGGCTACACCTTC.

Here the CDR3 DNA reads TGCGCCAGCAGCTCGACAGGGGGAGGTTACGAGCAGTACTTC. Protein sequence: CASSSTGGGYEQYF. This chain connects TRBV5-1 to TRBJ2-7; 9 bases are a match to TRBD1. Germline CDR1 and CDR2: SGHRS and YFSETQ. Germline trimming cut 3 bases from V and 4 bases from J; bases unmatched to any gene: 5. There are 14 residues in the CDR3.

This chain uses TRBV9 with TRBJ1-4; D not certain. V was cut by 0 bases and J by 5 bases, with 11 bases left in between. Germline values: CDR1 SGDLS, CDR2 YYNGEE. There are 15 residues in the CDR3. The CDR3 nucleotides read TGTGCCAGCAGCGTAGGGGCCAGCCCAAATGAAAAACTGTTTTTT. Translating gives CASSVGASPNEKLFF.

The rearrangement joins TRBV28 to TRBJ1-1; unclear D gene. V was shortened by 1 base and J by 3 bases, with 12 bases between the two germline ends. The germline gives CDR1 MDHEN, CDR2 SYDVKM. This CDR3 contains 15 residues. In nucleotides, the CDR3 is TGTGCCAGCAGTTTATTATCCTTGGGAGACACTGAAGCTTTCTTT. Translating gives CASSLLSLGDTEAFF. Based on the CDR3 plus reference TRBV28 and TRBJ1-1, the full variable domain is DVKVTQSSRYLVKRTGEKVFLECVQDMDHENMFWYRQDPGLGLRLIYFSYDVKMKEKGDIPEGYSVSREKKERFSLILESASTNQTSMYLCASSLLSLGDTEAFFGQGTRLTVV.

The chain links TRBV7-2 to TRBJ1-4, with D hard to call. CDR3 length: 13 amino acids. Germline V gene lookup returns CDR1 SGHTA and CDR2 FQGNSA. Trimming removed 1 base from V and 7 bases from J, with 7 bases in between. The CDR3 sequence: CASSLGPGEKLFF. The CDR3 DNA is TGTGCCAGCAGCTTAGGACCGGGTGAAAAACTGTTTTTT.

This clone was seen only once. Other nucleotide sequences in the sample specify the same CDR3. This CDR3 is CASSLPSYEQYF. For the CDR3, the DNA is TGTGCCAGCAGCTTACCATCCTACGAGCAGTACTTC. V gene TRBV11-2 combines with J gene TRBJ2-7; the D is unclear. Germline V CDR1 and CDR2: SGHAT, FQNNGV. Trimming took 2 bases from V and 1 from J, leaving 3 bases between them. The CDR3 runs 12 residues.